This is a list of T cell receptor beta chains from one sample in a study of brain T cells in children with intractable seizures. The data were produced by immunoSEQ multiplex PCR, yet TCRdb's version contains in-frame clones alone and is incomplete. The top ten clones hold about 4% of a sample with 100,000 to 120,000 clones, 94% of them seen once. Sequenced material: peripheral blood, taken at surgery. The receptors come from a boy in the first two years of life with hemimegalencephaly and intractable seizures. Both conserved end residues are part of each CDR3. A D gene is named only where the DNA matches it firmly. Size is omitted from some rows. Given values are once, few, many or a class for expanded clones.

TRBJ1-1 TRBV4-1 . TRBD1 TGCGCCAGCAGCCAAGGATACAGGACAGGCGGCAAGGACACTGAAGCTTTCTTT CASSQGYRTGGKDTEAFF
TRBJ1-4 TRBV7-2 once . TGTGCCAGCAGGATGGGGGCAGGTGAAAAACTGTTTTTT CASRMGAGEKLFF
TRBJ2-1 TRBV5-1 . . TGCGCCAGCAGCTCGGGACCCTACGACAATGAGCAGTTCTTC CASSSGPYDNEQFF
TRBJ1-6 TRBV28 once . TGTGCCAGCAGTTTAGTCGGACAGTCCGAACGCTATAATTCACCCCTCCACTTT CASSLVGQSERYNSPLHF
TRBJ2-3 TRBV25-1 . TRBD2 TGTGCCAGCAGTGAGGCGGGAGGCCGGGATACGCAGTATTTT CASSEAGGRDTQYF
TRBJ2-7 TRBV7-9 . . TGTGCCAGCAGCTTGGACAGAGAGGGCTACGAGCAGTACTTC CASSLDREGYEQYF
TRBJ1-1 TRBV11-2 . . TGTGCCAGCAGCACTCACGGACTGATAGAGCACACTGAAGCTTTCTTT CASSTHGLIEHTEAFF
TRBJ2-7 TRBV7-9 . . TGTGCCAGCAGCTTATCCGCGGTCACCAGCTCCTACGAGCAGTACTTC CASSLSAVTSSYEQYF
TRBJ2-7 TRBV9 . TRBD2 TGTGCCAGCAGCGCCGGACTAGCGGGAGTCGGAAACGAGCAGTACTTC CASSAGLAGVGNEQYF
TRBJ2-7 TRBV5-5 . TRBD2 TGTGCCAGCAGCTCGGGACTAGCGGGCTACGAGCAGTACTTC CASSSGLAGYEQYF
TRBJ1-5 TRBV6-1 . TRBD1 TGTGCCAGCAGTGAAGCTGTTGGACAGGGCGCGTCGGATCAGCCCCAGCATTTT CASSEAVGQGASDQPQHF
TRBJ2-5 TRBV30 . . TGTGCCTGGAGTGACCGGCTCCAAGAGACCCAGTACTTC CAWSDRLQETQYF
TRBJ2-7 TRBV7-2 . . TGTGCCAGCAGCCGGGGGCAGGGCTACGAGCAGTACTTC CASSRGQGYEQYF
TRBJ2-6 TRBV7-2 . TRBD1 TGTGCCAGCAGCTCGGGACAGGGTGGCGGGGCCAACGTCCTGACTTTC CASSSGQGGGANVLTF
TRBJ2-6 TRBV19 . TRBD2 TGTGCCAGCAGGGGAACTAGCGGAGGCTCTGGGGCCAACGTCCTGACTTTC CASRGTSGGSGANVLTF
TRBJ1-3 TRBV7-3 . TRBD1 TGTGCCAGCAGCTTAACGGGACAGCTCTCTGGAAACACCATATATTTT CASSLTGQLSGNTIYF
TRBJ2-1 TRBV29-1 . TRBD2 TGCAGCGCCCTCGGGGGGAGCTCCTACAATGAGCAGTTCTTC CSALGGSSYNEQFF